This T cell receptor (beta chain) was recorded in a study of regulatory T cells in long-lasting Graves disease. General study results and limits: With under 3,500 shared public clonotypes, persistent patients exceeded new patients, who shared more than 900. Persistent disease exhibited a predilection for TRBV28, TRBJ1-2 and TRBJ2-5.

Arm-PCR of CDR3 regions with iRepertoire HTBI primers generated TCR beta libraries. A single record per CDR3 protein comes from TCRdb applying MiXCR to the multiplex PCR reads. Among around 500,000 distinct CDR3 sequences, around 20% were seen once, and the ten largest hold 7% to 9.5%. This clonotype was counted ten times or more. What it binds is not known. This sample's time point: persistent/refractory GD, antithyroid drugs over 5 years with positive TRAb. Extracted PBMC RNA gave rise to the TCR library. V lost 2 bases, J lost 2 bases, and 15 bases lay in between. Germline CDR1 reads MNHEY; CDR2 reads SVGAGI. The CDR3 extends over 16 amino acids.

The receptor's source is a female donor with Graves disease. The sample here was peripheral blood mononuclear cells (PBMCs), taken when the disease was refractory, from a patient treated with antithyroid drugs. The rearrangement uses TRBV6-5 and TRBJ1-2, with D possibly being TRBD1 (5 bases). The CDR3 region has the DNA TGTGCCAGCAGTTACCGGGACGGATTGATAAACTATGGCTACACCTTC. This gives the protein CASSYRDGLINYGYTF.